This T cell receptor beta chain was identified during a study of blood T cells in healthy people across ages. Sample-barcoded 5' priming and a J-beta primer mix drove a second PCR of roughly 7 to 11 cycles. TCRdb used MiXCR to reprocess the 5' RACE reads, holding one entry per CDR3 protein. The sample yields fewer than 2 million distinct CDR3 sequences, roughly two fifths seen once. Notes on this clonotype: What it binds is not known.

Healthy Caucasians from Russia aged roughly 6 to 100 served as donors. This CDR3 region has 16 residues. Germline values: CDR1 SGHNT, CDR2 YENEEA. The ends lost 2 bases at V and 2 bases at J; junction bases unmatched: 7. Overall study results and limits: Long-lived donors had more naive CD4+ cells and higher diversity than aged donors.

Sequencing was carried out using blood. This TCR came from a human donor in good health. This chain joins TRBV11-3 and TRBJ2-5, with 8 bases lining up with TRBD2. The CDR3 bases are TGTGCCAGCAGCTTACAATCCGGGGGGGGACAAGAGACCCAGTACTTC. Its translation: CASSLQSGGGQETQYF.